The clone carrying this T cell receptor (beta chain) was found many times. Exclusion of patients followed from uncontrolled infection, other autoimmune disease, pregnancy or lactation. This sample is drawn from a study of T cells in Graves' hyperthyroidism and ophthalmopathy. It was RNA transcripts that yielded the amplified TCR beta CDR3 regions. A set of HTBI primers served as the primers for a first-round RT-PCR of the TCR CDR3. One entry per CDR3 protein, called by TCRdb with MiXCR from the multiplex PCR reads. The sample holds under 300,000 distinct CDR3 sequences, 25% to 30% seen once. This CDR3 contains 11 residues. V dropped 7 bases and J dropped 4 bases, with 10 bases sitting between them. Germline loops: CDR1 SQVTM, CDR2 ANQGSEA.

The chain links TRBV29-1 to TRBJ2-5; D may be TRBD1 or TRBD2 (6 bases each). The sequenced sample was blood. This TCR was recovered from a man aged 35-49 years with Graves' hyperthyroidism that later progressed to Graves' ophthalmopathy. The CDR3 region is CSGGARETQYF. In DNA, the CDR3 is TGCAGCGGGGGGGCTCGAGAGACCCAGTACTTC.